The 9 T cell receptor beta chains listed next were all sequenced from one sample in a study of cytomegalovirus exposure and HLA in healthy donors. The study ran its PCR with 60 Vbeta and 13 Jbeta primers. Clones were sequenced by immunoSEQ multiplex PCR, and TCRdb holds only the in-frame ones, with some missing. The sample has under 150,000 clones; around three quarters are singletons. Sequencing used PBMCs. The source is a man between 18 and 35 years old in good health and CMV-seronegative.

This chain links TRBV9 with TRBJ2-7, with 8 bases lining up with TRBD1. J was trimmed by 5 bases and V by 2 bases; bases with no gene match: 9. The CDR3 extends over 15 amino acids. Germline-derived CDR1 and CDR2 are SGDLS and YYNGEE. The CDR3 here is CASSVTGTGKHEQYF. The CDR3 DNA is TGTGCCAGCAGCGTCACGGGGACAGGCAAGCACGAGCAGTACTTC.

This clone was detected only a few times. V gene TRBV6-5 combines with J gene TRBJ1-1, with D tentatively TRBD1 (5 bases). The V gene lost 0 bases and the J gene lost 5 bases, with 10 bases spanning the gap. Germline V lookup: CDR1 MNHEY, CDR2 SVGAGI. This CDR3 comprises 14 residues. The CDR3 is CASSYSSRDTEAFF. As DNA, the CDR3 is TGTGCCAGCAGTTACTCGAGCAGGGATACTGAAGCTTTCTTT.

The chain is built from TRBV7-2 and TRBJ2-5, with D maybe TRBD1 (6 bases). Between the trimmed V and J ends, which lost 1 base and 5 bases, there was a span of 8 bases. Per germline, CDR1 SGHTA and CDR2 FQGNSA. There are 13 residues in the CDR3. The CDR3 loop is CASSLGGPETQYF. DNA of the CDR3: TGTGCCAGCAGCTTAGGGGGGCCGGAGACCCAGTACTTC.

This chain uses TRBV21-1 with TRBJ1-3. TRBV21-1 is described as a pseudogene. The length of the CDR3 is 18 residues. The CDR3 DNA follows: TGTGCCAGCAGCAAAGAGGAGGGGAAGAGACCCTCTGGAAACACCATATATTTT. This sequence encodes CASSKEEGKRPSGNTIYF.

The rearrangement uses TRBV15 and TRBJ2-6, with TRBD1 matching 8 bases. CDR1 is LNHNV and CDR2 is YYDKDF in the germline V gene (reference sequence). The V gene end was trimmed by 4 bases and the J gene end by 3 bases; junction bases not matched to a gene: 8. The CDR3 runs 17 residues. DNA of the CDR3: TGTGCCACCAGCAAGCGACAGGGGCACGATGGGGCCAACGTCCTGACTTTC. Amino acid sequence: CATSKRQGHDGANVLTF.

The rearrangement uses TRBV19 and TRBJ1-5; no clear D. Trimming removed 5 bases from V and 11 bases from J, with 19 bases in between. CDR1 is LNHDA, CDR2 SQIVND, per germline (reference sequence). The CDR3 sequence is 14 residues long. Here the CDR3 reads CASSPFRSSAAQHF. DNA for the CDR3: TGTGCCAGTAGTCCCTTTAGGAGTAGCGCAGCCCAGCATTTT.

The chain recombines TRBV19 with TRBJ2-2, with D possibly being TRBD2 (6 bases). Germline V lookup: CDR1 LNHDA, CDR2 SQIVND (reference sequence). Trimming pared 3 bases from V and 2 bases from J, leaving 13 bases between. This CDR3 is 16 amino acids long. CDR3 region: CASSIPAGPNTGELFF. CDR3 coding DNA: TGTGCCAGTAGTATCCCCGCGGGGCCTAACACCGGGGAGCTGTTTTTT.

The chain has TRBV6-1 and TRBJ1-5; D ambiguous. The CDR3 covers 14 residues. Germline lookup yields CDR1 MNHNS and CDR2 SASEGT. Trimming took 4 bases from V and 0 from J, leaving 7 bases between them. CDR3 coding DNA: TGTGCCAGCAGTGTAGAGGATAGCAATCAGCCCCAGCATTTT. It is translated as CASSVEDSNQPQHF.

The chain is built from TRBV6-1 and TRBJ1-2, with no clear D. CDR1 MNHNS and CDR2 SASEGT come from the germline V gene. The CDR3 contains 13 residues. Between the trimmed V and J ends, which lost 6 bases and 2 bases, there was a span of 10 bases. The CDR3 DNA reads TGTGCCAGCAGCCGGGGAGGAAACTATGGCTACACCTTC. Amino acid sequence: CASSRGGNYGYTF.